This T cell receptor (beta chain) was documented in a study of blood T cell repertoires in COVID-19. As for the study in general: Spain, Italy and the United States supplied samples that represented acute and convalescent COVID-19. PBMCs, B-cell-depleted T cells, or T cells were the source of the cDNA or gDNA that made up the material.

The CDR3 has 13 amino acids. The germline CDR1 and CDR2 sequences are SGHNT and YENEEA. The V end was cut by 4 bases, the J end by 7 bases, with 14 bases between. In the original workflow: It was from reference gene primer amplification that nucleated cell counts were estimated. Data came from immunoSEQ multiplex PCR; TCRdb stores just in-frame clones and leaves some out. The V and J calls and the clone size are those of that table, but D and trimming were determined from the DNA. Of roughly 50,000 clones in the sample, approximately 90% were seen once. The sample consisted of peripheral blood. V is TRBV11-3 and J is TRBJ2-7; D is possibly TRBD1 (8 bases). The origin of this receptor is a woman between 40 and 50 years old with active COVID-19. The CDR3 DNA sequence: TGTGCCAGCAGCTCCAACAGGGGGGGAGAGCAGTACTTC. It yields the protein CASSSNRGGEQYF.